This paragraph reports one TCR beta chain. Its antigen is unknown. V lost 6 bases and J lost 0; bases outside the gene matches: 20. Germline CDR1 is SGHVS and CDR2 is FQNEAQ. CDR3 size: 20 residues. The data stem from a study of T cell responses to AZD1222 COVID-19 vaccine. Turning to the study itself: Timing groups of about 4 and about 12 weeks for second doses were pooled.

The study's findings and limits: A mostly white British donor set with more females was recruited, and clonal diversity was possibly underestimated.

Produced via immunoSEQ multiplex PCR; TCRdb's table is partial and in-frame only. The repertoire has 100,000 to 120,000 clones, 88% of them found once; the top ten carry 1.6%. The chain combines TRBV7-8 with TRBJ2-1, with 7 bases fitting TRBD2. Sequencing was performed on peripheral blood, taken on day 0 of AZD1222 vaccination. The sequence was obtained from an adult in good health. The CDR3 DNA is TGTGCCAGCAGTCCTAACCGACTAGCTGGAAAGAAAGGCTCCTACAATGAGCAGTTCTTC. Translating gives CASSPNRLAGKKGSYNEQFF.